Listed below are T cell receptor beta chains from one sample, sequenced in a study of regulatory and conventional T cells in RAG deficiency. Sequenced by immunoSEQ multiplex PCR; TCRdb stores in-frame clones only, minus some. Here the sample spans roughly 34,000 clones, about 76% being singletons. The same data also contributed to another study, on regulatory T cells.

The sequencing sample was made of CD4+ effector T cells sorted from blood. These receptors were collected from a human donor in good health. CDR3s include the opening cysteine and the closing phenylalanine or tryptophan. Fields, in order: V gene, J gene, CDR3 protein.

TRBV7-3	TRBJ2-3	CASSFTGARVDTQYF
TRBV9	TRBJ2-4	CASSRGQGQNIQYF
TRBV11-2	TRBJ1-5	CASSQLGQGINQPQHF
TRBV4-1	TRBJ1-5	CASSQDFTVNQPQHF
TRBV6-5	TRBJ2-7	CASSYRGTHSYEQYF
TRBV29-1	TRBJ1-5	CSVEGEPNQPQHF
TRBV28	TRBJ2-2	CAATSRGDTGELFF
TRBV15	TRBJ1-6	CATSRGQSSYNSPLHF
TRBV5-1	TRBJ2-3	CASSFSQDPNTQYF
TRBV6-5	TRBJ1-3	CASSYRHSGNTIYF
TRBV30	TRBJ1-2	CAWMKGTGANGYTF
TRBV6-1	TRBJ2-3	CASSDRGRGDTQYF
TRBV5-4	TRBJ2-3	CASSLAGTDTQYF
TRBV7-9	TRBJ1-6	CASSLVIPPLHF
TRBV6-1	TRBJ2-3	CASSDSLPGADTQYF
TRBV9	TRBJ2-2	CASSATTDTNTGELFF
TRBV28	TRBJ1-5	CASSFGRDQPQHF
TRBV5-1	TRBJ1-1	CASSLAGGFGSRRFLNTEAFF
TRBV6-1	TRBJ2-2	CASSVHRDVSGELFF
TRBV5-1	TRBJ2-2	CASSPRQGNTGELFF
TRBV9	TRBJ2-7	CASSVSSGGFYEQYF
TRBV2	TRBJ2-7	CASRGDGKQYF
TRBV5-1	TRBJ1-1	CASSLEAHRNTEAFF
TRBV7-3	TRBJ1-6	CASSLNGGSNNSPLHF
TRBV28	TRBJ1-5	CASLQTGDGNQPQHF
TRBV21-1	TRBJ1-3	CASSNGKGQSGNTIYF
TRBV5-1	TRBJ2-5	CASSWTGRQETQYF
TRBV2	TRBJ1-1	CASSRDSQNTEAFF
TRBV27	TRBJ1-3	CASSLSGTGAMPNTIYF
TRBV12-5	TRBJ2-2	CASGPPGRSMITGELFF
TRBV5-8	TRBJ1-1	CASSLVVRANTEAFF
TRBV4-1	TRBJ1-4	CASSQGKNNEKLFF
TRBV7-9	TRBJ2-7	CASSLSQGARYEQYF
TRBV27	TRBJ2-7	CASSPWTSGRSYEQYF
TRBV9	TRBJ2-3	CASSVGSTDTQYF
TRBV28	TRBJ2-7	CASSIDYEQYF
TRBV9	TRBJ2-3	CASSSAPGTSDTQYF
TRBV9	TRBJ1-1	CASSPTGRAEAFF
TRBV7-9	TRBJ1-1	CASSPPGQGLNTEAFF
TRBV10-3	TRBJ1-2	CAISDTGQGGNYGYTF